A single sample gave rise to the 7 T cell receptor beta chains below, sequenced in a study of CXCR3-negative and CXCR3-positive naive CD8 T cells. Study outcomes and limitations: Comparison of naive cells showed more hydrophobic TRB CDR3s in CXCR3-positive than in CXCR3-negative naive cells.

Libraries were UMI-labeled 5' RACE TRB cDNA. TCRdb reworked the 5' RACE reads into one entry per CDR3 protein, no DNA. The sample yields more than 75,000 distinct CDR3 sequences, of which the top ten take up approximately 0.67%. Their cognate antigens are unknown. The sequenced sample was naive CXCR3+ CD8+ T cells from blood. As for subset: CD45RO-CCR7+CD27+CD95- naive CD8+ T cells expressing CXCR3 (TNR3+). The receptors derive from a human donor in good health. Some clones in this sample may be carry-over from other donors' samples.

CDR3 loop: CASSQDSAGTNEAFF. The chain joins TRBV3-1 to TRBJ1-1. The germline V gene has CDR1 LGHDT and CDR2 YNNKEL (reference sequence). The CDR3 runs to 15 residues.

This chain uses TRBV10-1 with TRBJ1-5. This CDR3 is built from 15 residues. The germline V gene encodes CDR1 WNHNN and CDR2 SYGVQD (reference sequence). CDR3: CASSDVDRVRQPQHF.

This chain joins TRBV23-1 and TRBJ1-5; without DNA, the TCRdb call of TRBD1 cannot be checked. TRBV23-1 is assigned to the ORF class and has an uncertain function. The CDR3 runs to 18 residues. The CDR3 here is CASSQRAGRVDSNQPQHF.

The chain's CDR3 is CASSVAGGRNGYTF. The rearrangement uses TRBV9 and TRBJ1-2; TCRdb returns TRBD1, unconfirmable since there is no DNA. This CDR3 is built from 14 residues. CDR1 is SGDLS, CDR2 YYNGEE, per germline.

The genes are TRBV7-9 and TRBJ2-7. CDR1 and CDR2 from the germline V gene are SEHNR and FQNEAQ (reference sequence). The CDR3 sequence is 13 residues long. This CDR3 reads CASSLGRNYEQYF.

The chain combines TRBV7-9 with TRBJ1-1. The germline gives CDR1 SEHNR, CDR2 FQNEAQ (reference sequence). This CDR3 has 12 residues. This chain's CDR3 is CASANSDTEAFF.

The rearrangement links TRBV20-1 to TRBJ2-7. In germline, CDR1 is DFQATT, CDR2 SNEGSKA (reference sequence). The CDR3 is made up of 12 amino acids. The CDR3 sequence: CSARGGSYEQYF.